This entry is about one T cell receptor (beta chain). This sample was included in a study of blood T cell repertoires in COVID-19. Assay: immunoSEQ multiplex PCR; the TCRdb copy retains only in-frame clones and omits some. The table lists some 140,000 clones, around 86% of them singletons. CDR3 length: 14 amino acids. V trimming: 6 bases; J trimming: 2 bases; junction bases outside the gene matches: 7. Germline assignment: CDR1 SNHLY and CDR2 FYNNEI. Sequences were obtained from PBMCs or T cells enriched from blood (not recorded which). The TCR sequence derives from a man aged 30 to 39 who had recovered from COVID-19. The chain joins TRBV2 to TRBJ2-7; 7 bases match TRBD2. The CDR3 DNA is TGTGCCAGCAGAGGGCTAGCGGCCCCCTACGAGCAGTACTTC. Encoded protein: CASRGLAAPYEQYF.